Each of the 32 T cell receptor beta chains below was sequenced from the same sample in a study of cytomegalovirus exposure and HLA in healthy donors. Both 60 Vbeta primers and 13 Jbeta primers went into the PCR. Libraries were prepared by immunoSEQ multiplex PCR; TCRdb keeps only in-frame clonotypes and omits some of them. The data contain 130,000 or so clones, around three fifths of them singletons. Specimen: PBMCs. These receptor sequences come from a woman in her forties in good health and CMV-seronegative.

Only a few counts were recorded for this clone. The CDR3: CASSDLTGSNEKLFF. The CDR3 DNA is TGCGCCAGCAGTGATTTAACAGGGAGTAATGAAAAACTGTTTTTT. V and J are TRBV10-2 and TRBJ1-4, with a tentative D call TRBD1 (6 bases). Germline CDR1 reads WSHSY; CDR2 reads SAAADI. V lost 3 bases and J 4 bases, leaving 12 bases between the germline ends. This CDR3 has 15 residues.

The chain combines TRBV13 with TRBJ2-3, with 10 positions matching TRBD2. The V and J ends lost 1 base and 4 bases, in that order; junction bases with no gene match: 8. Germline V gene sequence: CDR1 PRHDT, CDR2 FYEKMQ (reference sequence). The CDR3 consists of 17 residues. This chain's CDR3 is CASSLDVSGGAADTQYF. CDR3 in DNA: TGTGCCAGCAGCTTAGACGTAAGCGGGGGGGCCGCAGATACGCAGTATTTT.

The chain recombines TRBV5-1 with TRBJ1-1; 9 nucleotides line up with TRBD1. The germline V gene has CDR1 SGHRS and CDR2 YFSETQ. V was clipped by 0 bases and J by 8 bases; unmatched bases: 2. The CDR3 is 13 amino acids. The CDR3, as DNA: TGCGCCAGCAGCTTGGCTGACAGGGGGGAAGCTTTCTTT. Its protein is CASSLADRGEAFF.

V and J are TRBV6-6 and TRBJ2-7; the D gene is possibly TRBD1 (5 bases). The CDR3 runs to 15 residues. Germline V gene lookup returns CDR1 MNHNY and CDR2 SVGAGI (reference sequence). The V and J ends lost 7 bases and 0 bases respectively, with 16 bases between them. CDR3 residues: CASTGPVGHSYEQYF. As DNA, the CDR3 is TGTGCCAGCACAGGGCCAGTGGGTCACTCCTACGAGCAGTACTTC.

The V gene is TRBV4-2, the J gene TRBJ2-5; TRBD2 matches 8 bases. This CDR3 has 20 amino acids. J was trimmed by 2 bases and V by 1 base; bases with no gene match: 18. CDR1 and CDR2 (germline): LGHNA, YNFKEQ. CDR3 amino acids: CASSQVGRLAFEGGQETQYF. The CDR3 DNA is TGTGCCAGCAGCCAAGTAGGTCGACTAGCGTTCGAGGGAGGGCAAGAGACCCAGTACTTC.

The chain joins TRBV5-4 to TRBJ1-1, with D possibly being TRBD1 (6 bases). Germline-derived CDR1 and CDR2 are SGHNT and YYREEE (reference sequence). Deletions cut 5 bases from V and 0 bases from J, with 14 bases between. This CDR3 has 15 amino acids. The CDR3 loop reads CASRNLDRMNTEAFF. The CDR3 DNA follows: TGTGCCAGCAGAAACCTGGACAGAATGAACACTGAAGCTTTCTTT.

The chain carries TRBV9 and TRBJ1-2; D gene unclear. CDR3 length equals 12 residues. The V gene lost 2 bases and the J gene lost 7 bases, with 9 bases spanning the gap. Germline CDR1 is SGDLS and CDR2 is YYNGEE. The CDR3 spells CASSVTYRGYTF. The CDR3, as DNA: TGTGCCAGCAGCGTTACCTATCGTGGCTACACCTTC. Drawing the rest from reference TRBV9 and TRBJ1-2, the complete variable domain is DSGVTQTPKHLITATGQRVTLRCSPRSGDLSVYWYQQSLDQGLQFLIQYYNGEERAKGNILERFSAQQFPDLHSELNLSSLELGDSALYFCASSVTYRGYTFGSGTRLTVV.

This clone was picked up a small number of times. The CDR3 is CASGTGVVNGYTF. The CDR3 DNA sequence: TGTGCCAGCGGGACAGGGGTTGTCAATGGCTACACCTTC. The V gene is TRBV19, the J gene TRBJ1-2; 10 bases match TRBD1. Trimming cost V 9 bases and J 6 bases; bases outside gene matches: 7. The length of the CDR3 is 13 residues. Germline values: CDR1 LNHDA, CDR2 SQIVND (reference sequence).

The J gene is TRBJ2-1, the V gene TRBV6-6; weak D call: TRBD2 (5 bases). With 5 bases removed from V and 6 bases from J, the gap between germline ends came to 17 bases. This CDR3 is 15 amino acids long. Germline values: CDR1 MNHNY, CDR2 SVGAGI (reference sequence). CDR3 DNA: TGTGCCAGCAGTCGGGTAGACGAAGGACTCAATGAGCAGTTCTTC. It codes for CASSRVDEGLNEQFF.

The V gene is TRBV18, the J gene TRBJ2-7; 9 positions agree with TRBD2. CDR1 KGHSH and CDR2 LQKENI come from the germline V gene. V lost 6 bases, J lost 7 bases, and 10 bases stayed unmatched. This CDR3 has 14 amino acids. Here the CDR3 DNA reads TGTGCCAGCTCCCCAACCGGGACTAGCATTGAGCAGTACTTC. Its protein product is CASSPTGTSIEQYF.

V usage is TRBV10-2 and J usage is TRBJ1-2; 8 nucleotides match TRBD1. The CDR3 spans 13 residues. V lost 3 bases, J lost 5 bases, and 2 bases stayed unmatched. Germline CDR1 WSHSY, CDR2 SAAADI. In nucleotides, the CDR3 is TGCGCCAGCAGTGAAGGACAGGGATATGGCTACACCTTC. Its translation is CASSEGQGYGYTF.

The rearrangement links TRBV5-6 to TRBJ1-2, with TRBD1 as a possible D gene (5 bases). V was clipped by 0 bases and J by 4 bases, with 13 bases between them. Germline lookup yields CDR1 SGHDT and CDR2 YYEEEE. CDR3 length: 15 residues. DNA for the CDR3: TGTGCCAGCAGCTTGGGTGGACACACCCTCTATGGCTACACCTTC. The encoded protein is CASSLGGHTLYGYTF.

The chain joins TRBV6-5 to TRBJ2-2; D is unclear. CDR1 and CDR2 (germline): MNHEY, SVGAGI. Trimming pared 3 bases from V and 1 base from J, leaving 6 bases between. This CDR3 has 14 residues. The CDR3 DNA sequence: TGTGCCAGCAGTTATCCAGAGAACACCGGGGAGCTGTTTTTT. It codes for CASSYPENTGELFF.

The rearrangement joins TRBV5-8 to TRBJ1-4; the D gene is possibly TRBD1 (6 bases). V lost 0 bases to trimming and J lost 4 bases, with 10 bases between them. Germline V gene lookup returns CDR1 SGHTS and CDR2 YDEGEE. This CDR3 region has 15 residues. The CDR3, as DNA: TGTGCCAGCAGCTTGGGAGGGGGTCTTAATGAAAAACTGTTTTTT. Its protein is CASSLGGGLNEKLFF.

This clone was recorded only once. The CDR3 loop is CASSLSGARQYF. CDR3 bases: TGTGCCAGCAGCTTGTCAGGGGCGAGGCAGTACTTC. V and J are TRBV5-6 and TRBJ2-7; a weak D match, TRBD1 (6 bases). Per germline, CDR1 SGHDT and CDR2 YYEEEE. The CDR3 contains 12 residues. Trimming left V 1 base short and J 9 bases short, with 11 bases between.

The chain couples TRBV9 to TRBJ2-7; 7 bases line up with TRBD2. This CDR3 is built from 12 residues. Germline V gene data show CDR1 as SGDLS and CDR2 as YYNGEE. V shed 4 bases and J 3 bases; nucleotides not matched to a gene: 1. CDR3 bases: TGTGCCAGCAGCCGGGGGGACTACGAGCAGTACTTC. Protein: CASSRGDYEQYF.

J is TRBJ1-5 and V is TRBV2, with unresolved D. This CDR3 contains 15 residues. Trimming stripped 7 bases from V and 0 bases from J, with 13 bases between. The germline V gene has CDR1 SNHLY and CDR2 FYNNEI. The CDR3 DNA is TGTGCCAGCACCGAAGGAGCGTATAGCAATCAGCCCCAGCATTTT. Its translation: CASTEGAYSNQPQHF.

The chain recombines TRBV5-1 with TRBJ1-2; D might be TRBD1 (6 bases). Looked up from germline, CDR1 is SGHRS and CDR2 is YFSETQ. There are 13 residues in the CDR3. V lost 3 bases and J 1 base, leaving 7 bases between the germline ends. The CDR3 coding sequence is TGCGCCAGCAGCTGGGACAATAACTATGGCTACACCTTC. It specifies CASSWDNNYGYTF.

The J gene is TRBJ1-1, the V gene TRBV19; maybe TRBD1 (5 bases). CDR3 size: 13 residues. Trimming took off 7 bases at V and 1 base at J, with 10 bases between the two ends. CDR1 and CDR2 (germline): LNHDA, SQIVND (reference sequence). DNA of the CDR3: TGTGCCAGTAATCGCGGGGCGAACACTGAAGCTTTCTTT. Its translation: CASNRGANTEAFF.

This clone showed up just a few times. The chain joins TRBV28 to TRBJ1-1, with D tentatively TRBD1 (6 bases). The CDR3 length is 14 residues. From germline, CDR1 is MDHEN and CDR2 SYDVKM. Trimming pared 2 bases from V and 2 bases from J, leaving 9 bases between. CDR3 DNA sequence: TGTGCCAGCAGTTTAAAGGGGGTAAACACTGAAGCTTTCTTT. It yields the protein CASSLKGVNTEAFF.

The chain couples TRBV10-3 to TRBJ2-6; a possible D gene is TRBD1 (5 bases). CDR3 length: 14 amino acids. Germline CDR1 is ENHRY and CDR2 is SYGVKD. V lost 10 bases to trimming and J lost 0 bases, with 10 bases between them. CDR3 loop: CARVQVSGANVLTF. The CDR3 DNA is TGTGCCAGGGTACAGGTCTCTGGGGCCAACGTCCTGACTTTC.

CDR3 amino acids: CASSSTGATEAFF. CDR3 bases: TGTGCCAGCAGTTCGACAGGGGCCACTGAAGCTTTCTTT. The chain links TRBV27 to TRBJ1-1; 8 bases align to TRBD1. Germline V CDR1 and CDR2: MNHEY, SMNVEV (reference sequence). CDR3 length: 13 residues. Unmatched junction bases numbered 2, after V lost 4 bases and J lost 4 bases.

J is TRBJ1-2 and V is TRBV6-5; the match to TRBD1 covers 8 bases. This CDR3 is 16 amino acids long. The J segment lost 3 bases and the V segment lost 0 bases, leaving 6 bases of the junction unmatched. Germline V gene sequence: CDR1 MNHEY, CDR2 SVGAGI. The CDR3 sequence is CASSYSTTRGHYGYTF. CDR3 DNA: TGTGCCAGCAGTTACTCTACTACCAGGGGGCACTATGGCTACACCTTC.

The chain joins TRBV19 to TRBJ2-6, with D perhaps matching TRBD2 (5 bases). V was clipped by 3 bases and J by 0 bases, with 6 bases between them. This CDR3 has 15 residues. Germline V gene sequence: CDR1 LNHDA, CDR2 SQIVND (reference sequence). The CDR3 DNA sequence: TGTGCCAGTAGTATGAGGGTCTCTGGGGCCAACGTCCTGACTTTC. It specifies CASSMRVSGANVLTF.

This clone came up a few times. The chain joins TRBV27 to TRBJ2-6, with D tentatively TRBD1 (6 bases). The V gene lost 3 bases and the J gene lost 15 bases, with 15 bases spanning the gap. Looked up from germline, CDR1 is MNHEY and CDR2 is SMNVEV (reference sequence). The CDR3 contains 13 residues. The chain's CDR3 is CASSFGQPRSLTF. DNA for the CDR3: TGTGCCAGCAGTTTTGGACAGCCCCGCTCCCTGACTTTC.

The chain is built from TRBV2 and TRBJ2-7, with 12 bases that match TRBD1. The germline V gene has CDR1 SNHLY and CDR2 FYNNEI. Trimming at V came to 4 bases and at J to 5 bases, leaving 12 bases not matched to a gene. This CDR3 has 17 residues. This CDR3 is CASSGVGQGAFFNEQYF. CDR3 sequence (DNA): TGTGCCAGCAGTGGGGTGGGACAGGGGGCGTTCTTCAACGAGCAGTACTTC.

Only a few counts were recorded for this clone. The rearrangement links TRBV7-2 to TRBJ2-1; 8 bases align to TRBD2. The junction had 2 bases not matched to a gene; V was cut back by 3 bases and J by 4 bases. The CDR3 covers 14 residues. CDR1 SGHTA and CDR2 FQGNSA come from the germline V gene. CDR3 nucleotide sequence: TGTGCCAGCAGCTTGGCTAGCGGGTACAATGAGCAGTTCTTC. Amino acids: CASSLASGYNEQFF.

This clone was seen a few times. The chain has TRBV6-6 and TRBJ2-1; 7 positions match TRBD1. Germline V gene sequence: CDR1 MNHNY, CDR2 SVGAGI (reference sequence). The V segment lost 4 bases and the J segment 6 bases; nucleotides outside the gene matches: 3. This CDR3 is built from 13 residues. CDR3 DNA sequence: TGTGCCAGCAGTTCACAGGGGTTCAATGAGCAGTTCTTC. Residues: CASSSQGFNEQFF.

The chain uses TRBV4-3 and TRBJ1-5; D might be TRBD1 (5 bases). Trimming pared 0 bases from V and 7 bases from J, leaving 13 bases between. This CDR3 is built from 15 residues. Germline values: CDR1 LGHNA, CDR2 YSLEER. For the CDR3, the DNA is TGCGCCAGCAGCCAAGATATAGGGGTTTGGCAGCCCCAGCATTTT. This gives the protein CASSQDIGVWQPQHF.

The chain is built from TRBV10-2 and TRBJ2-3, with TRBD2 identical over 8 bases. CDR3 length: 15 residues. The trim removed 6 bases at V and 1 base at J, leaving 6 bases unmatched. Germline CDR1 and CDR2: WSHSY and SAAADI. The chain's CDR3 is CASSRAGVGTDTQYF. The CDR3, as DNA: TGCGCCAGCAGCCGAGCGGGGGTGGGCACAGATACGCAGTATTTT.

The rearrangement uses TRBV15 and TRBJ2-5, with D possibly being TRBD1 (6 bases). The CDR3 length is 13 residues. Germline-derived CDR1 and CDR2 are LNHNV and YYDKDF (reference sequence). The V end lost 1 base, the J end lost 5 bases, and 8 bases lay between the germline ends. The CDR3 loop is CATSRGGRETQYF. In DNA form, the CDR3 reads TGTGCCACCAGCAGAGGGGGGCGGGAGACCCAGTACTTC.

This chain uses TRBV19 with TRBJ2-2, with 7 bases fitting TRBD1. The CDR3 has 14 amino acids. From germline, CDR1 is LNHDA and CDR2 SQIVND (reference sequence). V shed 5 bases and J 4 bases; nucleotides not matched to a gene: 4. The CDR3 nucleotides are TGTGCCAGTAGTCCGACAGGGCCCACCGGGGAGCTGTTTTTT. Amino acid sequence: CASSPTGPTGELFF.